Listed below are T cell receptor beta chains from one sample, sequenced in a study of blood T cell repertoires in COVID-19. The table came from immunoSEQ multiplex PCR; TCRdb's copy has only in-frame clones and leaves some out. The sample has 250,000 to 350,000 clones, around 87% seen once; the top ten hold about 7.8%. What was sequenced was peripheral blood. These receptors originate from a woman aged 45-59 years who had recovered from COVID-19. Each CDR3 is given without its conserved first and last residue. Only some rows state a clone size, as once, few, many or a class for expanded clones.

abundance: -; len: 13; v_gene: TRBV4-1; CDR3aa: ASSQDLIGADEQF
abundance: -; len: 14; v_gene: TRBV10-2; CDR3aa: ASSGFGGARADTQY
abundance: -; len: 13; v_gene: TRBV18; CDR3aa: ASSSRTGGAGEQY
abundance: -; len: 10; v_gene: TRBV30; CDR3aa: AWGRGGEKLF
abundance: -; len: 12; v_gene: TRBV27; CDR3aa: ASKAGGRYNEQF
abundance: -; len: 17; v_gene: TRBV11-2; CDR3aa: ASSLDPFLAGAHTGELF
abundance: once; len: 12; v_gene: TRBV19; CDR3aa: ASSMSTGDYEQY
abundance: -; len: 10; v_gene: TRBV5-1; CDR3aa: ASSLPGTEAF
abundance: -; len: 14; v_gene: TRBV3-1/TRBV3-2; CDR3aa: ASSQVDMGRQDTQY
abundance: -; len: 11; v_gene: TRBV28; CDR3aa: AEGRDNPYEQY
abundance: -; len: 14; v_gene: TRBV24-1; CDR3aa: ATSDFGQSGANVLT
abundance: -; len: 11; v_gene: TRBV19; CDR3aa: ASSMSSGNTIY
abundance: -; len: 12; v_gene: TRBV9; CDR3aa: ASSVDYSGNTIY
abundance: -; len: 13; v_gene: TRBV27; CDR3aa: ASSRQAGAGETQY
abundance: -; len: 14; v_gene: TRBV30; CDR3aa: AWGTSTSGRPGELF
abundance: -; len: 12; v_gene: TRBV28; CDR3aa: ASLPGGNDQPQH
abundance: once; len: 13; v_gene: TRBV7-9; CDR3aa: ASSFTEGRGGEQF
abundance: -; len: 11; v_gene: TRBV7-2; CDR3aa: ASSLDSLSGYT
abundance: -; len: 13; v_gene: TRBV4-1; CDR3aa: ASSHRGAGANVLT
abundance: -; len: 12; v_gene: TRBV5-4; CDR3aa: ASSFRGKKDIQY
abundance: once; len: 13; v_gene: TRBV5-5; CDR3aa: ASSLGTGGIYEQY
abundance: -; len: 13; v_gene: TRBV4-1; CDR3aa: ASSQRSSRGNEQF
abundance: -; len: 13; v_gene: TRBV19; CDR3aa: ASSRGLAQYNEQF